This T cell receptor beta chain was retrieved from a study of OX40 agonist ivuxolimab in advanced cancers. With regard to the full study: Ivuxolimab was a fully human IgG2 agonistic monoclonal antibody targeting the costimulatory receptor OX40 (CD134). Intravenous ivuxolimab was administered to patients every 2 weeks at six dose levels: 0.01, 0.1, 0.3, 1.5, 3 and 10 mg/kg. Of the approximately 50 dose-escalation patients, hepatocellular carcinoma was present in around 20, melanoma in roughly 15, renal cell carcinoma in 9 and head and neck cancer in 9. In the dose-escalation cohort, more than 75% of patients were male, and the mean age was approximately 60 years, with a range of roughly 20 to 80. Patients were allowed to have had prior anti-PD-1, anti-PD-L1 or anti-CTLA-4 therapy, and about 40% of the dose-escalation patients had been treated with checkpoint inhibitors. Partial responses occurred in three dose-escalation patients: two with cutaneous melanoma and one with hepatocellular carcinoma. The point of sequencing TCRbeta in the periphery was to test whether ivuxolimab changed TCR sequence diversity and drove clonal T-cell expansion. The paper covers the monotherapy dose-escalation part of the phase I ivuxolimab trial, which included N of about 50 patients. Study-wide findings and limitations: At doses of 0.1 to 3.0 mg/kg, clonal expansion of both CD4+ and CD8+ blood T cells was observed from baseline to week 6. Low levels of normalized T-cell clonal expansion were also seen in some patients who did not respond. In the 0.1-3.0 mg/kg groups, partial responders were among the patients with the lowest normalized peripheral clonal expansion, particularly in CD8+ T cells. After ivuxolimab, more expanded clones were found on average in CD8+ T cells than in CD4+ T cells. The antigen specificity of the clonally expanded peripheral T cells was not determined.

Patients with a history of autoimmune disease or receiving systemic immunosuppression were excluded from the trial. Peripheral blood for TCR sequencing was drawn from every dose cohort at baseline, at cycle 4 day 1 and at cycle 7 day 1. Samples came from an open-label, multicenter, first-in-human phase I dose-escalation trial of ivuxolimab. Adults with locally advanced or metastatic head and neck squamous cell, hepatocellular, melanoma or renal cell carcinoma were enrolled in the trial. CD4+ and CD8+ T cells were sorted separately from peripheral blood before TCR sequencing. Turning to this clone: Its antigen target is currently unknown. No base qualities exist here, and no much larger clone lies one base off it.

For sequencing of the TCRbeta CDR3 region, genomic DNA was extracted from the sorted cells. The immunoSEQ Assay was used to sequence the TCRbeta CDR3 regions. TCRdb took over this immuneACCESS table, retaining in-frame rearrangements with V and J assigned. Such tables are incomplete; in checked studies, under half of the missing clones stem from an unresolved V gene, and the remainder is unexplained. Across this sample there are tens of thousands of clones, with 85% to 90% seen only once. The biggest ten clones account for roughly 1.5% of the sample. The V end loses 2 bases and the J end loses 6 bases, and a stretch of 10 bases separates them. The CDR3 runs 14 amino acids, cysteine and phenylalanine included. Just CDR3 DNA is preserved here, 42 bases in frame from base 1. The germline V gene (reference sequence) yields LNHNV for CDR1 and YYDKDF for CDR2.

Recombination linked TRBV15 to TRBJ2-2, with the D gene call left open. Sequencing used CD4+ or CD8+ T cells sorted from blood, obtained in a trial of the OX40 agonist ivuxolimab. The sequence was collected from an adult with an advanced solid tumor such as melanoma, head and neck, liver or kidney cancer. The CDR3 in this case is CATSRSSTSGELFF. The DNA sequence is as follows: TGTGCCACCAGCAGATCTTCGACATCCGGGGAGCTGTTTTTT.